These 21 T cell receptor beta chains share one sample of origin, sequenced in a study of T cell responses to AZD1222 COVID-19 vaccine. Assay: immunoSEQ multiplex PCR; the TCRdb copy retains only in-frame clones and omits some. The repertoire holds about 150,000 clones, more than 70% seen once, with approximately 2.3% in the top ten. Source: peripheral blood, taken on day 0 of AZD1222 vaccination. The receptors shown here come from an adult in good health.

This clone was detected only once. The chain recombines TRBV5-4 with TRBJ1-1; D remains ambiguous. CDR1 and CDR2 (germline): SGHNT, YYREEE (reference sequence). Trimming removed 2 bases at V and 4 bases at J, with 15 bases between. This CDR3 is 15 amino acids long. The CDR3 DNA is TGTGCCAGCAGCTTAATCGGACCGGCCGGCACTGAAGCTTTCTTT. It yields the protein CASSLIGPAGTEAFF.

The rearrangement joins TRBV29-1 to TRBJ2-2, with D hard to call. Germline V CDR1 and CDR2: SQVTM, ANQGSEA. V dropped 6 bases and J dropped 1 base, with 9 bases sitting between them. The CDR3 runs to 13 residues. CDR3 sequence reads: CSVRNLNTGELFF. The CDR3 DNA follows: TGCAGCGTGCGAAACTTGAACACCGGGGAGCTGTTTTTT.

This clone turned up a few times. The junction departs from the called germline gene at one end, perhaps through a read error. The genes are TRBV6-2 or TRBV6-3 and TRBJ2-4; weak D call: TRBD2 (9 bases). This CDR3 contains 17 residues. Germline V gene lookup returns CDR1 MNHEY and CDR2 SVGEGT. The CDR3 here is CASSNQGAASGKVECDF. The CDR3 bases are TGTGCCAGCAGTAACCAGGGGGCGGCTAGCGGGAAAGTAGAGTGTGACTTC.

The J gene is TRBJ2-7, the V gene TRBV3-1 (or the pseudogene TRBV3-2), with a weak D call TRBD1 (5 bases). The CDR3 runs to 18 residues. The V end was cut by 1 base, the J end by 0 bases, with 19 bases between. Germline lookup yields CDR1 LGHDT and CDR2 YNNKEL (reference sequence). This chain's CDR3 is CASSQVRGDPLLSYEQYF. In nucleotides, the CDR3 is TGTGCCAGCAGCCAAGTAAGGGGTGACCCCCTTCTCTCCTACGAGCAGTACTTC.

V usage is TRBV7-2 and J usage is TRBJ2-2, with unresolved D. The CDR3 runs 15 residues. The V end lost 4 bases, the J end lost 0 bases, and 9 bases lay between the germline ends. Germline V gives CDR1 SGHTA, CDR2 FQGNSA. The CDR3 DNA follows: TGTGCCAGCAGCTCGTCAGCCGCGAACACCGGGGAGCTGTTTTTT. This sequence encodes CASSSSAANTGELFF.

The V and J genes are TRBV6-1 and TRBJ2-7; no clear D gene. Between the trimmed V and J ends, which lost 8 bases and 4 bases, there was a span of 9 bases. This CDR3 has 11 residues. Germline values: CDR1 MNHNS, CDR2 SASEGT. CDR3 coding DNA: TGTGCCAGCTCGAACGGGTACGAGCAGTACTTC. Translating gives CASSNGYEQYF.

The chain recombines TRBV6-1 with TRBJ2-6; no clear D gene. The CDR3 contains 22 residues. Between the trimmed V and J ends, which lost 0 bases and 2 bases, there was a span of 26 bases. CDR1 is MNHNS and CDR2 is SASEGT in the germline V gene. The CDR3 sequence is CASSEALGVGLGIRTGANVLTF. In DNA form, the CDR3 reads TGTGCCAGCAGTGAAGCGCTGGGTGTAGGTCTGGGGATCCGAACTGGGGCCAACGTCCTGACTTTC.

As to this clone: The same CDR3 also results from other DNA sequences found in this sample. V gene TRBV6-4 combines with J gene TRBJ2-2, with a weak D call TRBD2 (6 bases). With 0 bases removed from V and 1 base from J, the gap between germline ends came to 6 bases. CDR1 and CDR2 from the germline V gene are MRHNA and SNTAGT. The CDR3 is 15 residues long. The CDR3 region has the DNA TGTGCCAGCAGTGACTCGGGAGGGAACACCGGGGAGCTGTTTTTT. This gives the protein CASSDSGGNTGELFF.

This clone appeared a single time. The rearrangement joins TRBV12-3 or TRBV12-4 to TRBJ1-1; 9 bases match TRBD1. The CDR3 has 13 residues. V lost 6 bases to trimming and J lost 5 bases; unmatched junction nucleotides: 4. CDR3 nucleotide sequence: TGTGCCAGCAGCGGGACAGGGAGAACTGAAGCTTTCTTT. Protein product: CASSGTGRTEAFF.

This rearrangement joins TRBV2 to TRBJ2-1, with 7 bases fitting TRBD2. With 7 bases clipped from V and 4 bases from J, the junction kept 10 bases outside the gene matches. The length of the CDR3 is 15 residues. Germline V lookup: CDR1 SNHLY, CDR2 FYNNEI. The CDR3 sequence: CASTTDSGPYNEQFF. CDR3 sequence (DNA): TGTGCCAGCACCACGGATAGCGGGCCTTACAATGAGCAGTTCTTC.

The chain recombines TRBV28 with TRBJ2-7; unclear D gene. This CDR3 comprises 13 residues. The V end was cut by 6 bases, the J end by 0 bases, with 9 bases between. Germline CDR1 and CDR2: MDHEN and SYDVKM. For the CDR3, the DNA is TGTGCCAGCAGAACGAGAAGCTCCTACGAGCAGTACTTC. As protein: CASRTRSSYEQYF.

The gene calls are TRBV5-4 and TRBJ2-2; 8 bases are shared with TRBD1. Unmatched junction bases numbered 12, after V lost 3 bases and J lost 5 bases. This CDR3 is 17 amino acids long. The germline V gene has CDR1 SGHNT and CDR2 YYREEE (reference sequence). The CDR3 DNA follows: TGTGCCAGCAGCTACGACCCTGGACAGGGTGGGACCGGGGAGCTGTTTTTT. Translating it yields CASSYDPGQGGTGELFF.

The chain joins TRBV24-1 to TRBJ2-1; D uncertain. The CDR3 loop spans 13 amino acids. Germline lookup yields CDR1 KGHDR and CDR2 SFDVKD. V was shortened by 7 bases and J by 0 bases, with 6 bases between the two germline ends. Here the CDR3 DNA reads TGTGCCACCAGCTCTCTCTCCTACAATGAGCAGTTCTTC. Encoded protein: CATSSLSYNEQFF.

Only one count was recorded for this clone. V and J are TRBV3-1 (or the pseudogene TRBV3-2) and TRBJ1-2; D unresolved. The V gene lost 2 bases and the J gene lost 3 bases, with 4 bases spanning the gap. Germline loops: CDR1 LGHDT, CDR2 YNNKEL (reference sequence). CDR3 length: 12 residues. The DNA for the CDR3 is TGTGCCAGCAGCCAACTGGACTATGGCTACACCTTC. As protein: CASSQLDYGYTF.

This clone has just a few counts. The chain recombines TRBV27 with TRBJ2-1; TRBD2 agrees at 9 bases. The CDR3 has 14 residues. Unmatched junction bases numbered 5, after V lost 4 bases and J lost 7 bases. CDR1 is MNHEY, CDR2 SMNVEV, per germline (reference sequence). The CDR3 is CASSSPGLANEQFF. The CDR3 DNA sequence: TGTGCCAGCAGTTCCCCGGGACTAGCAAATGAGCAGTTCTTC.

The CDR3 region has the DNA TGTGCCAGCAGCTTGGGTCCGGGGGTGGGGGAGCAGTACTTC. It yields the protein CASSLGPGVGEQYF. The V call is TRBV7-9, the J call TRBJ2-7; maybe TRBD2 (6 bases). Germline V gives CDR1 SEHNR, CDR2 FQNEAQ (reference sequence). This CDR3 has 14 amino acids. Trimming took off 3 bases at V and 7 bases at J, with 16 bases between the two ends.

J is TRBJ2-7 and V is TRBV7-3, with 9 bases aligning to TRBD2. With 5 bases clipped from V and 4 bases from J, the junction kept 6 bases outside the gene matches. The CDR3 totals 14 residues. The V gene's germline CDR1 is SGHTA and CDR2 FQGTGA. The CDR3 nucleotides read TGTGCCAGCAGCCCCGGGGCGGGAGGGTACGAGCAGTACTTC. This gives the protein CASSPGAGGYEQYF.

This clone was observed once. The J gene is TRBJ1-4, the V gene TRBV9; a weak D match, TRBD1 (5 bases). CDR3 size: 16 residues. With 1 base removed from V and 8 bases from J, the gap between germline ends came to 18 bases. Germline assignment: CDR1 SGDLS and CDR2 YYNGEE. The CDR3 nucleotides are TGTGCCAGCAGCGTATCCGGGGCGCCGATTGGAGAAAAACTGTTTTTT. Encoded protein: CASSVSGAPIGEKLFF. Full variable domain (missing parts from reference TRBV9 and TRBJ1-4): DSGVTQTPKHLITATGQRVTLRCSPRSGDLSVYWYQQSLDQGLQFLIQYYNGEERAKGNILERFSAQQFPDLHSELNLSSLELGDSALYFCASSVSGAPIGEKLFFGSGTQLSVL.

This clone has just a few counts. The CDR3 spells CASSLLTGGEQFF. CDR3 bases: TGTGCCAGCAGCCTCTTGACAGGGGGTGAGCAGTTCTTC. The chain joins TRBV5-8 to TRBJ2-1, with 9 bases aligning to TRBD1. The CDR3 loop spans 13 amino acids. V was pared by 4 bases and J by 9 bases, with 5 bases of the junction left unmatched. The germline V gene has CDR1 SGHTS and CDR2 YDEGEE.

J is TRBJ1-6 and V is TRBV30; 8 nucleotides align to TRBD1. Germline assignment: CDR1 GTSNPN and CDR2 SVGIG (reference sequence). V lost 5 bases, J lost 14 bases, and 11 bases stayed unmatched. The CDR3 length is 13 residues. CDR3 nucleotide sequence: TGTGCCTGGGTAACAGGGGGACGAACAGCCCTCCACTTT. Translation gives CAWVTGGRTALHF.

This chain links TRBV11-3 with TRBJ2-3; TRBD2 matches 7 bases. This CDR3 has 17 residues. Germline loops: CDR1 SGHNT, CDR2 YENEEA. The junction had 9 bases not matched to a gene; V was cut back by 0 bases and J by 3 bases. CDR3 region: CASSLDPRGGRTDTQYF. The CDR3 DNA reads TGTGCCAGCAGCTTAGACCCACGAGGCGGGAGAACAGATACGCAGTATTTT.